The 27 T cell receptor beta chains below were found in one sample sequenced in a study of T cell clonotyping in hematopoietic cell transplantation. The assay was immunoSEQ multiplex PCR, and TCRdb's table has in-frame clones only and misses some. The sample lists under 30,000 clones; over 65% were seen once. Time point given: recipient sample about 28 days before transplant, after cytoreduction. The starting material was peripheral blood mononuclear cells, obtained before stem cell transplant. The receptors shown here come from a woman in her thirties with chronic myeloid leukemia. Some clones in this sample may be carry-over from other donors' samples.

This clone was seen only a few times. The rearrangement links TRBV18 to TRBJ1-1; D possibly corresponds to TRBD1 (6 bases). Germline-derived CDR1 and CDR2 are KGHSH and LQKENI. The CDR3 length is 15 residues. The V end was cut by 3 bases, the J end by 4 bases, with 15 bases between. CDR3 protein: CASSPQRGGGTEAFF. DNA for the CDR3: TGTGCCAGCTCACCCCAACGGGGGGGCGGCACTGAAGCTTTCTTT.

In its sample, this clone was seen once. This sequence joins TRBV4-1 and TRBJ1-4; D perhaps matches TRBD1 (5 bases). The V gene lost 3 bases and the J gene lost 10 bases, with 15 bases spanning the gap. The CDR3 is made up of 14 amino acids. Germline CDR1 MGHRA, CDR2 YSYEKL. The CDR3 loop is CASSHFSPQGKLFF. In nucleotides, the CDR3 is TGCGCCAGCAGCCATTTTTCACCCCAGGGAAAACTGTTTTTT.

The V and J genes are TRBV30 and TRBJ2-5; D is possibly TRBD1 (7 bases). The germline V and J ends were trimmed by 5 bases and 5 bases, with 12 bases remaining between them. Germline lookup yields CDR1 GTSNPN and CDR2 SVGIG (reference sequence). The CDR3 spans 12 residues. The CDR3, as DNA: TGTGCCTGGGGAGGGACAGCGGAGACCCAGTACTTC. Translated, it gives CAWGGTAETQYF. Full variable domain (remainder filled in from reference TRBV30 and TRBJ2-5): SQTIHQWPATLVQPVGSPLSLECTVEGTSNPNLYWYRQAAGRGLQLLFYSVGIGQISSEVPQNLSASRPQDRQFILSSKKLLLSDSGFYLCAWGGTAETQYFGPGTRLLVL.

As concerns this clone: A read error may account for a junction end that differs from germline. V is TRBV7-7 and J is TRBJ2-3; 11 bases map to TRBD2. Per the germline V gene, CDR1 is SSHAT and CDR2 is FNYEAQ (reference sequence). The CDR3 runs 14 residues. The CDR3 DNA reads TGTGCTAGCAGCAGGACTAGCGGGACAGATACGCAGTATTTT. Amino acid sequence: CASSRTSGTDTQYF.

The rearrangement joins TRBV27 to TRBJ2-5; unclear D gene. Germline V CDR1 and CDR2: MNHEY, SMNVEV (reference sequence). The germline V and J ends were trimmed by 6 bases and 5 bases, with 16 bases remaining between them. The CDR3 has 14 residues. Here the CDR3 DNA reads TGTGCCAGCAGCCCCGGGTGGTCCGGGGAGACCCAGTACTTC. It specifies CASSPGWSGETQYF.

The chain uses TRBV30 and TRBJ2-5; no clear D gene. The CDR3 has 15 residues. Trimming pared 3 bases from V and 2 bases from J, leaving 16 bases between. Germline CDR1 and CDR2: GTSNPN and SVGIG (reference sequence). As DNA, the CDR3 is TGTGCCTGGAGCGGTCAGCGAATTAGTCAAGAGACCCAGTACTTC. It codes for CAWSGQRISQETQYF.

In its sample, this clone was seen once. V and J are TRBV6-1 and TRBJ2-5; D uncertain. The V gene's germline CDR1 is MNHNS and CDR2 SASEGT. V was pared by 4 bases and J by 4 bases, with 4 bases between. The CDR3 totals 11 residues. In nucleotides, the CDR3 is TGTGCCAGCAGTGCTCTAGAGACCCAGTACTTC. Its translation: CASSALETQYF.

The V and J genes are TRBV5-6 and TRBJ1-4; D remains unclear. Trimming shortened V by 5 bases and J by 8 bases, and 19 bases separated the two germline ends. Germline CDR1 SGHDT, CDR2 YYEEEE. This CDR3 has 15 amino acids. The CDR3 here is CASSFFQAGKEKLFF. DNA of the CDR3: TGTGCCAGCAGTTTCTTTCAGGCCGGAAAGGAAAAACTGTTTTTT. The variable domain in full, with the rest retrieved from reference TRBV5-6 and TRBJ1-4, is DAGVTQSPTHLIKTRGQQVTLRCSPKSGHDTVSWYQQALGQGPQFIFQYYEEEERQRGNFPDRFSGHQFPNYSSELNVNALLLGDSALYLCASSFFQAGKEKLFFGSGTQLSVL.

This sequence joins TRBV4-1 and TRBJ2-7; possibly TRBD1 or TRBD2 for D (6 bases each). Per the germline V gene, CDR1 is MGHRA and CDR2 is YSYEKL. This CDR3 is built from 16 residues. The V end was cut by 0 bases, the J end by 5 bases, with 17 bases between. Here the CDR3 reads CASSQEGGRGGDEQYF. As DNA, the CDR3 is TGCGCCAGCAGCCAAGAGGGAGGCAGGGGAGGAGACGAGCAGTACTTC.

The chain joins TRBV27 to TRBJ2-1, with 9 nucleotides matching TRBD1. There are 15 residues in the CDR3. V shed 7 bases, J shed 2 bases, and the junction held 6 bases outside the gene matches. Germline V CDR1 and CDR2: MNHEY, SMNVEV (reference sequence). The chain's CDR3 is CASTNDRGAYNEQFF. The CDR3 nucleotides read TGTGCCAGCACTAACGACAGGGGGGCCTACAATGAGCAGTTCTTC.

The rearrangement joins TRBV7-9 to TRBJ1-2; D gene uncertain. CDR3 length: 12 amino acids. CDR1 is SEHNR and CDR2 is FQNEAQ in the germline V gene (reference sequence). V was cut by 6 bases and J by 8 bases, with 13 bases left in between. The CDR3 sequence is CASSEESGGYTF. For the CDR3, the DNA is TGTGCCAGCAGTGAGGAGTCAGGAGGCTACACCTTC.

About this clone: An end of the junction does not agree with germline; a read error may underlie this. The V gene is TRBV7-7, the J gene TRBJ2-2; 12 bases align to TRBD2. The V gene's germline CDR1 is SSHAT and CDR2 FNYEAQ (reference sequence). CDR3 length equals 18 residues. The CDR3 nucleotides are TGTGCTAGCAGCTTAGTAACTAGCGGGGGGCCGAACACCGGGGAGCTGTTTTTT. Translating it yields CASSLVTSGGPNTGELFF.

The rearrangement uses TRBV9 and TRBJ1-2; D gene ambiguous. This CDR3 region has 11 residues. The germline CDR1 and CDR2 sequences are SGDLS and YYNGEE. The V end lost 3 bases, the J end lost 1 base, and 1 base lay between the germline ends. In nucleotides, the CDR3 is TGTGCCAGCAGCGATAACTATGGCTACACCTTC. Translation gives CASSDNYGYTF.

The chain is built from TRBV12-5 and TRBJ1-4; possibly TRBD1 for D (5 bases). The CDR3 is 15 amino acids. V was cut by 1 base and J by 6 bases, with 12 bases left in between. Germline CDR1 is LGHNT and CDR2 is FRNRAP. CDR3 in amino acids: CASGLGTGGDEKLFF. CDR3 bases: TGTGCTAGTGGTTTGGGAACAGGCGGAGATGAAAAACTGTTTTTT.

The chain recombines TRBV7-9 with TRBJ1-3; D is unclear. This CDR3 contains 15 residues. V lost 0 bases to trimming and J lost 2 bases, with 8 bases between them. From germline, CDR1 is SEHNR and CDR2 FQNEAQ (reference sequence). The CDR3 DNA sequence: TGTGCCAGCAGCTTAGCCCTCGGGACTGGAAACACCATATATTTT. This translates into CASSLALGTGNTIYF.

The V gene is TRBV9, the J gene TRBJ2-3; 10 nucleotides align to TRBD2. CDR3 length equals 14 residues. Germline V gene data show CDR1 as SGDLS and CDR2 as YYNGEE. The junction had 4 bases not matched to a gene; V was cut back by 5 bases and J by 4 bases. The CDR3 DNA is TGTGCCAGCAGTTCTAGCGGGGGCCCAGATACGCAGTATTTT. The encoded protein is CASSSSGGPDTQYF.

This chain links TRBV10-3 with TRBJ2-2; D remains ambiguous. CDR1 and CDR2 (germline): ENHRY, SYGVKD. Trimming shortened V by 3 bases and J by 5 bases, and 4 bases separated the two germline ends. The CDR3 consists of 12 residues. The chain's CDR3 is CAISDGTGELFF. CDR3 in DNA: TGTGCCATCAGTGATGGGACCGGGGAGCTGTTTTTT.

Only a few counts were recorded for this clone. CDR3 residues: CASSKGTNNQPQHF. The CDR3 DNA reads as TGTGCCAGCAGTAAAGGGACAAACAATCAGCCCCAGCATTTT. The chain employs TRBV6-1 and TRBJ1-5, with a tentative D call TRBD1 (6 bases). Germline CDR1 and CDR2: MNHNS and SASEGT. This CDR3 region has 14 residues. The V and J ends lost 5 bases and 3 bases respectively, with 11 bases between them.

The chain uses TRBV6-5 and TRBJ2-1; D is perhaps TRBD2 (5 bases). The germline V gene has CDR1 MNHEY and CDR2 SVGAGI. The CDR3 covers 13 residues. With 6 bases removed from V and 7 bases from J, the gap between germline ends came to 13 bases. CDR3 in amino acids: CASRSGLFNEQFF. CDR3 in DNA: TGTGCCAGCAGGTCAGGACTTTTTAATGAGCAGTTCTTC.

This clone was counted once. V and J are TRBV5-6 and TRBJ2-2; D is unclear. Trimming took off 2 bases at V and 4 bases at J, with 12 bases between the two ends. Per germline, CDR1 SGHDT and CDR2 YYEEEE. There are 15 residues in the CDR3. Here the CDR3 reads CASSFWGFGTGELFF. CDR3 sequence (DNA): TGTGCCAGCAGCTTTTGGGGTTTCGGCACCGGGGAGCTGTTTTTT.

The chain employs TRBV27 and TRBJ2-3; 7 positions agree with TRBD2. The CDR3 loop spans 15 amino acids. Looked up from germline, CDR1 is MNHEY and CDR2 is SMNVEV (reference sequence). V dropped 7 bases and J dropped 1; count of bases not matched to a gene: 8. The CDR3 spells CASTTGGRGTDTQYF. The CDR3, as DNA: TGTGCCAGCACCACCGGGGGGAGGGGCACAGATACGCAGTATTTT.

CDR3 nucleotides: TGTGCCAGCAGTTACGGCAGACCGAACACTGAAGCTTTCTTT. Translated: CASSYGRPNTEAFF. The rearrangement joins TRBV6-5 to TRBJ1-1; D ambiguous. Trimming took off 2 bases at V and 1 base at J, with 8 bases between the two ends. The CDR3 runs 14 residues. Germline loops: CDR1 MNHEY, CDR2 SVGAGI.

The rearrangement uses TRBV19 and TRBJ2-1; possibly TRBD1 for D (6 bases). The CDR3 runs 16 residues. CDR1 LNHDA and CDR2 SQIVND come from the germline V gene (reference sequence). Trimming took 2 bases from V and 2 from J, leaving 13 bases between them. This chain's CDR3 is CASSIRPRGPYNEQFF. The CDR3 DNA reads TGTGCCAGTAGTATAAGGCCCAGGGGCCCCTACAATGAGCAGTTCTTC.

V gene TRBV6-5 combines with J gene TRBJ1-2; TRBD1 aligns across 8 bases. V trimming: 2 bases; J trimming: 8 bases; junction bases outside the gene matches: 7. This CDR3 comprises 14 residues. Germline V gene lookup returns CDR1 MNHEY and CDR2 SVGAGI. Written as DNA, the CDR3 is TGTGCCAGCAGTTACCTCGGACAGGGAATCGGCTACACCTTC. Amino acid sequence: CASSYLGQGIGYTF.

J is TRBJ1-2 and V is TRBV5-1; D is possibly TRBD1 (6 bases). V lost 2 bases, J lost 4 bases, and 12 bases lay in between. In germline, CDR1 is SGHRS, CDR2 YFSETQ. The CDR3 has 14 residues. CDR3 residues: CASSLPDSSYGYTF. CDR3 bases: TGCGCCAGCAGCTTACCGGACAGTAGCTATGGCTACACCTTC.

V and J are TRBV6-5 and TRBJ2-7, with 9 nucleotides matching TRBD1. Germline CDR1 MNHEY, CDR2 SVGAGI. This CDR3 is 15 amino acids long. V trimming: 4 bases; J trimming: 0 bases; junction bases outside the gene matches: 4. The CDR3 spells CASSWTGDTSYEQYF. CDR3 DNA sequence: TGTGCCAGCAGTTGGACAGGGGATACCTCCTACGAGCAGTACTTC.

This sequence joins TRBV11-2 and TRBJ2-5, with D possibly being TRBD1 or TRBD2 (5 bases each). V dropped 5 bases and J dropped 1 base, with 17 bases sitting between them. Germline values: CDR1 SGHAT, CDR2 FQNNGV. This CDR3 is built from 16 residues. CDR3 region: CASSQDYSRVQETQYF. In DNA, the CDR3 is TGTGCCAGCAGCCAAGACTATAGCAGGGTCCAAGAGACCCAGTACTTC.